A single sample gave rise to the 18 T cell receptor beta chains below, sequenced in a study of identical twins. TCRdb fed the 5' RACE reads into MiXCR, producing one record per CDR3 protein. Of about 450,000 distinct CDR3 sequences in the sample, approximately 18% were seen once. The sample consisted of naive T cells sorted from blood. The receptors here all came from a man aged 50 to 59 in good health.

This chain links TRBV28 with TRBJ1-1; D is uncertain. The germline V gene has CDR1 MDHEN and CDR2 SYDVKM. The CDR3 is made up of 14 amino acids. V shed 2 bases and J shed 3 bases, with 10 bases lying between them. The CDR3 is CASSLLDWDTEAFF. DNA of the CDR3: TGTGCCAGCAGTTTACTCGATTGGGACACTGAAGCTTTCTTT. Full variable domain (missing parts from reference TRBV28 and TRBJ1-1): DVKVTQSSRYLVKRTGEKVFLECVQDMDHENMFWYRQDPGLGLRLIYFSYDVKMKEKGDIPEGYSVSREKKERFSLILESASTNQTSMYLCASSLLDWDTEAFFGQGTRLTVV.

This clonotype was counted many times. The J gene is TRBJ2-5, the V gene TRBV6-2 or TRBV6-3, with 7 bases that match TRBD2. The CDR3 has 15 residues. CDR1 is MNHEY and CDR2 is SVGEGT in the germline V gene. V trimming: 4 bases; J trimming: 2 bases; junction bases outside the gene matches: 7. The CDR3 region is CASSLTLAAQETQYF. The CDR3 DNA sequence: TGTGCCAGCAGTTTGACTCTAGCGGCACAAGAGACCCAGTACTTC.

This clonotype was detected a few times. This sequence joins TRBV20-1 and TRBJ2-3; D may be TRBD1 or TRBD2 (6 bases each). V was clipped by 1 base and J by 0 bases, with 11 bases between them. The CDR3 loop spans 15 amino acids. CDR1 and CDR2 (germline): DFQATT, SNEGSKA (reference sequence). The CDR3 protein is CSARAGDTSTDTQYF. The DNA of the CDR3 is TGCAGTGCTAGAGCGGGGGACACGAGCACAGATACGCAGTATTTT.

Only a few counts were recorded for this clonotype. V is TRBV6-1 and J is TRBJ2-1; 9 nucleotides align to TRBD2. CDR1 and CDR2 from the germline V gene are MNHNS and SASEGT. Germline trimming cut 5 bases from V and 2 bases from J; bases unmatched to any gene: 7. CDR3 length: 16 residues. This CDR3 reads CASSQQLAGAYNEQFF. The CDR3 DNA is TGTGCCAGCAGTCAACAACTAGCGGGTGCCTACAATGAGCAGTTCTTC.

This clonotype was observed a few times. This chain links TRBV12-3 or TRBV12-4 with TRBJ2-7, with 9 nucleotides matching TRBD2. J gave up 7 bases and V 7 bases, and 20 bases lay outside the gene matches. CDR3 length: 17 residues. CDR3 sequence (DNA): TGTGCCAGCACCTTAGGAGTTGCGGGAGGGCCCCTGGGTGAGCAGTACTTC. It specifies CASTLGVAGGPLGEQYF.

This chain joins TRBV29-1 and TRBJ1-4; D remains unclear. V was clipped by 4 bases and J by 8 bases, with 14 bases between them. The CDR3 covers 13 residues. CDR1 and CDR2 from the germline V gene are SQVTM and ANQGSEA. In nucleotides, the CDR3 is TGCAGCGTTGGTCTCGGGAGTGTGGAAAAACTGTTTTTT. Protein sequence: CSVGLGSVEKLFF. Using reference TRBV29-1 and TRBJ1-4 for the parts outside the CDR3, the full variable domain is SAVISQKPSRDICQRGTSLTIQCQVDSQVTMMFWYRQQPGQSLTLIATANQGSEATYESGFVIDKFPISRPNLTFSTLTVSNMSPEDSSIYLCSVGLGSVEKLFFGSGTQLSVL.

In DNA, the CDR3 is TGTGCCAGCAGCTTTCCACAGAGACATGAGCAGTTCTTC. Amino acids: CASSFPQRHEQFF. This rearrangement joins TRBV5-6 to TRBJ2-1; D unresolved. Germline loops: CDR1 SGHDT, CDR2 YYEEEE. V shed 2 bases and J shed 8 bases, with 11 bases lying between them. The CDR3 runs 13 residues. The whole variable domain, remainder taken from reference TRBV5-6 and TRBJ2-1, is DAGVTQSPTHLIKTRGQQVTLRCSPKSGHDTVSWYQQALGQGPQFIFQYYEEEERQRGNFPDRFSGHQFPNYSSELNVNALLLGDSALYLCASSFPQRHEQFFGPGTRLTVL.

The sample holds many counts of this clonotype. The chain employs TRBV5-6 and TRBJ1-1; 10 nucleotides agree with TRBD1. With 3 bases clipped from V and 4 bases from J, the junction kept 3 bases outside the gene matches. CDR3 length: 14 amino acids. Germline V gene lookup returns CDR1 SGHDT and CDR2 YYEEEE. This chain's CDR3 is CASSSTGGFTEAFF. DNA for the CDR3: TGTGCCAGCAGCTCGACAGGGGGCTTCACTGAAGCTTTCTTT.

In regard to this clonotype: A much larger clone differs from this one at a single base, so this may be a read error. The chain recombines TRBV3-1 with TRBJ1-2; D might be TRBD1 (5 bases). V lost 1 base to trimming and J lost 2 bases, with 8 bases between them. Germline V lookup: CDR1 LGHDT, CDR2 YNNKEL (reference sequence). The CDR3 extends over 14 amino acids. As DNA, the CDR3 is TGTGCCAGCAGCCAAGTCGCAGGGAACTATGGCTACACCTTC. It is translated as CASSQVAGNYGYTF.

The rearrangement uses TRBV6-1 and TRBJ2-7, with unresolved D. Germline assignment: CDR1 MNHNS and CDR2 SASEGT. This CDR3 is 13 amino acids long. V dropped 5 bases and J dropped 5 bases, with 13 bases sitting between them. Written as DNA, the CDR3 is TGTGCCAGCAGTCAGACCGGCCAGGACGAGCAGTACTTC. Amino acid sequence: CASSQTGQDEQYF.

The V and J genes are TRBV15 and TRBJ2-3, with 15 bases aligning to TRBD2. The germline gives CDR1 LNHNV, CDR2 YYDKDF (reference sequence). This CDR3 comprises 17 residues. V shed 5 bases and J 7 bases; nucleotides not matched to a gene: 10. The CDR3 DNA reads TGTGCCACCAGCGGGCGACCTGGGACTAGCGGGGGGTATACGCAGTATTTT. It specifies CATSGRPGTSGGYTQYF.

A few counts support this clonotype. CDR3 sequence reads: CASSLMITDTQYF. In DNA, the CDR3 is TGTGCCAGCAGCTTAATGATCACAGATACGCAGTATTTT. The rearrangement links TRBV7-2 to TRBJ2-3; D unresolved. The CDR3 runs 13 residues. V dropped 2 bases and J dropped 2 bases, with 5 bases sitting between them. The germline V gene has CDR1 SGHTA and CDR2 FQGNSA.

The CDR3 region has the DNA TGCAGTGCCAGGCGACTAGAGTTTGAGCAGTTCTTC. It encodes CSARRLEFEQFF. This rearrangement joins TRBV20-1 to TRBJ2-1; weak D call: TRBD2 (6 bases). The CDR3 has 12 residues. V was clipped by 6 bases and J by 9 bases, with 15 bases between them. CDR1 is DFQATT and CDR2 is SNEGSKA in the germline V gene (reference sequence).

The CDR3 reads CASSQDRPQETQYF. The CDR3 bases are TGCGCCAGCAGCCAAGATCGCCCCCAAGAGACCCAGTACTTC. This chain links TRBV4-3 with TRBJ2-5; D unclear. From germline, CDR1 is LGHNA and CDR2 YSLEER. This CDR3 region has 14 residues. The V end was cut by 0 bases, the J end by 1 base, with 6 bases between.

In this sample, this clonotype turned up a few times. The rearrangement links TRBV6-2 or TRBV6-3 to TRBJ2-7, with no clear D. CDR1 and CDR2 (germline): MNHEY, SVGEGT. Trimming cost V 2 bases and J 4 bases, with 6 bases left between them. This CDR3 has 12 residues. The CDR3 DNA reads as TGTGCCAGCAGTTACCGCTCGTACGAGCAGTACTTC. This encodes CASSYRSYEQYF.

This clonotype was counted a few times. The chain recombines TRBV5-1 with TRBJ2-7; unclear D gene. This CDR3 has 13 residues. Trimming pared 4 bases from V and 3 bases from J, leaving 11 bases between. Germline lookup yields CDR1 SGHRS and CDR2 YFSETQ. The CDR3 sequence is CASSRPGHYEQYF. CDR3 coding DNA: TGCGCCAGCAGCAGGCCTGGCCACTACGAGCAGTACTTC.

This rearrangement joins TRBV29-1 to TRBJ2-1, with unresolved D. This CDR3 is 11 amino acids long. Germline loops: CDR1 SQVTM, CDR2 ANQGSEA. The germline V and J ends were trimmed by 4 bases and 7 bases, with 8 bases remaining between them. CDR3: CSVGFGNEQFF. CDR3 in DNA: TGCAGCGTTGGCTTTGGTAATGAGCAGTTCTTC.

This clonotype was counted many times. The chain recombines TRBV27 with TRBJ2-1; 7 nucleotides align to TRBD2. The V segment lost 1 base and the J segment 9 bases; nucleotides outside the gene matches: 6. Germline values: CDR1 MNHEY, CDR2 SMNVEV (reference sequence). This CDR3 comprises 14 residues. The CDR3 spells CASSLWTSWGEQFF. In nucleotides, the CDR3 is TGTGCCAGCAGTTTATGGACTAGTTGGGGTGAGCAGTTCTTC.